This is a list of T cell receptor beta chains from one sample in a study of graft-versus-host responses after intestinal transplantation. Data came from immunoSEQ multiplex PCR; TCRdb stores just in-frame clones and leaves some out. The sample holds approximately 80,000 clones, 70% to 90% seen once. What these receptors recognize is not known. The sequencing used unstimulated CD4+ T cells sorted from spleen or lymph node cells, collected before intestinal transplant. The receptor set was obtained from a human donor who received an intestinal transplant. Both conserved end residues are part of each CDR3. Each record gives: D gene, clone size, J gene, V gene, CDR3 DNA, CDR3 protein. The D gene is left open where the match is weak. Clone size appears in some rows only: once, few, many, or a class for an expanded clone.

. . TRBJ1-1 TRBV6-5 TGTGCCAGCAGGCGACAGTTGAACACTGAAGCTTTCTTT CASRRQLNTEAFF
TRBD1 . TRBJ2-7 TRBV10-2 TGCGCCAGCAGTCCCGGGACAGAGATATACGAGCAGTACTTC CASSPGTEIYEQYF
TRBD1 . TRBJ1-1 TRBV27 TGTGCCAGCAGGACAGGGATGAACACTGAAGCTTTCTTT CASRTGMNTEAFF
TRBD1 once TRBJ1-1 TRBV25-1 TGTGCCAGCAGTGTCGGGACAGGGGACACTGAAGCTTTCTTT CASSVGTGDTEAFF
TRBD1 . TRBJ1-2 TRBV5-4 TGTGCCAGCAGCGTACCGGGACAGGGCGATGGCTACACCTTC CASSVPGQGDGYTF
. . TRBJ2-2 TRBV5-6 TGTGCCAGCGGGCGACAGCGTAACACCGGGGAGCTGTTTTTT CASGRQRNTGELFF
. . TRBJ2-7 TRBV27 TGTGCCAGCCGTTTGGCGGGGAGGATCAACGAGCAGTACTTC CASRLAGRINEQYF
TRBD1 . TRBJ1-2 TRBV27 TGTGCCAGCAGCCGCGACAGGGGACACTATGGCTACACCTTC CASSRDRGHYGYTF
. . TRBJ1-3 TRBV6-5 TGTGCCAGCAGTTCCTACCTGCCGTCCTCTGGAAACACCATATATTTT CASSSYLPSSGNTIYF
. once TRBJ2-1 TRBV5-1 TGCGCCAGCCATCGTGGGTGGGAGGACAATGAGCAGTTCTTC CASHRGWEDNEQFF
. . TRBJ2-3 TRBV18 TGTGCCAGCTCACCAAGGGAGGCGCATGGCACAGATACGCAGTATTTT CASSPREAHGTDTQYF
TRBD1 . TRBJ2-1 TRBV5-4 TGTGCCAGCACCTCCAGGGGGAGCGATGAGCAGTTCTTC CASTSRGSDEQFF
TRBD2 . TRBJ2-7 TRBV5-1 TGCGCCAGCAGCTTGACCTTTAGCGGGGTCTACGAGCAGTACTTC CASSLTFSGVYEQYF
TRBD1 . TRBJ2-5 TRBV5-1 TGCGCCAGCAGCACCCGGACAGGCCCTCAAGAGACCCAGTACTTC CASSTRTGPQETQYF
TRBD2 . TRBJ2-7 TRBV4-1 TGCGCCAGCAGCCAAGAGCCGGGACTAGGGTCCTACGAGCAGTACTTC CASSQEPGLGSYEQYF
TRBD1 . TRBJ2-2 TRBV19 TGTGCCAGTAGTTACTGGACAGGGGTGGCCGGGGAGCTGTTTTTT CASSYWTGVAGELFF
. . TRBJ1-5 TRBV7-2 TGTGCCAGCAGCTTTCTCGGCGGGGATCAGCCCCAGCATTTT CASSFLGGDQPQHF
TRBD1 once TRBJ2-5 TRBV10-2 TGCGCCAGCAGGACGGGACAGGGGGGAGAGACCCAGTACTTC CASRTGQGGETQYF
TRBD2 . TRBJ2-7 TRBV27 TGCGCCACCACTCCGGGACTAGCGGGCAGCTACGAGCAGTACTTC CATTPGLAGSYEQYF
. few TRBJ1-4 TRBV28 TGTGCCAGCAGCCCTCAGGGTATTGATGGGGAAAAACTGTTTTTT CASSPQGIDGEKLFF
TRBD2 . TRBJ2-3 TRBV2 TGTGCCAGCAGTACCCGAGGCGGGGGTAGTCATACGCAGTATTTT CASSTRGGGSHTQYF
. . TRBJ2-3 TRBV6-1 TGTGCCAGCCGAGGTGCCCAGACAGATACGCAGTATTTT CASRGAQTDTQYF
. . TRBJ1-4 TRBV6-1 TGTGCCAGCAGTATCGGAAAACTGTTTTTT CASSIGKLFF
TRBD1 . TRBJ2-7 TRBV19 TGTGCCAGCCTACGGGACAGAGGCTACGAGCAGTACTTC CASLRDRGYEQYF
. . TRBJ1-5 TRBV7-8 TGTGCCAGCAGCTTAGCTTACAGGGATGAAAGCAATCAGCCCCAGCATTTT CASSLAYRDESNQPQHF
TRBD1 once TRBJ2-7 TRBV25-1 TGTGCCAGCAGTGTCCCGGGACAGACCTACGAGCAGTACTTC CASSVPGQTYEQYF
. . TRBJ2-5 TRBV5-1 TGCGCCAGCCCTCCTGAAGAGACCCAGTACTTC CASPPEETQYF
. . TRBJ2-7 TRBV28 TGTGCCAGCAGTTCGCCGGGGTCCTATAGAACTTACGAGCAGTACTTC CASSSPGSYRTYEQYF
. . TRBJ2-7 TRBV6-1 TGTGCCAGCAACGGCGGACATCTAAGGGGCGAGCAGTACTTC CASNGGHLRGEQYF
TRBD1 . TRBJ1-1 TRBV5-6 TGTGCCAGCAGCTTGGCGGGGACAGTCGACGCTTTCTTT CASSLAGTVDAFF
. . TRBJ1-1 TRBV5-6 TGTGCCAGCAGCTCCTACCTGTCGGGGAACACTGAAGCTTTCTTT CASSSYLSGNTEAFF
TRBD1 . TRBJ1-5 TRBV2 TGTGCCAGCAGACCACGGACAGGGACTAGCAATCAGCCCCAGCATTTT CASRPRTGTSNQPQHF
TRBD1 . TRBJ2-5 TRBV18 TGTGCCAGCTCACCGCCGACAGGGGGCAGGGAGACCCAGTACTTC CASSPPTGGRETQYF
. . TRBJ2-7 TRBV5-1 TGCGCCAGCTCCGGCGGCCTAAGCTACGAGCAGTACTTC CASSGGLSYEQYF
TRBD1 . TRBJ1-5 TRBV6-1 TGTGCCAGCAGTGACCCTCCAGGGGGTATCCAGCATTTT CASSDPPGGIQHF
TRBD2 . TRBJ2-5 TRBV2 TGTGCCAGCAGCGGACTAGCGGGAGTAGAGACCCAGTACTTC CASSGLAGVETQYF
. few TRBJ1-2 TRBV18 TGTGCCAGCTCACCGGTCGCAGGATTGAACTATGGCTACACCTTC CASSPVAGLNYGYTF
TRBD2 . TRBJ2-7 TRBV6-1 TGTGCCAGCAGTAGGACGGGGGGGGACGAGCAGTACTTC CASSRTGGDEQYF
. . TRBJ2-7 TRBV19 TGTGCCAGTAGTAACAGGGAACCCTACGAGCAGTACTTC CASSNREPYEQYF
. . TRBJ2-7 TRBV28 TGTGCCAGCAGGGCCCCTCTAACAGGGATGAAAATGGTAGACGAGCAGTACTTC CASRAPLTGMKMVDEQYF
. . TRBJ2-7 TRBV11-2 TGTGCCAGCAGCTTAGAAGCAGGCTTCTCCTACGAGCAGTACTTC CASSLEAGFSYEQYF
. few TRBJ1-1 TRBV27 TGTGCCAGCCCCTTCGGAGGCACTGAAGCTTTCTTT CASPFGGTEAFF
. . TRBJ2-7 TRBV6-1 TGTGCCAGCATGTTAGCCTACGAGCAGTACTTC CASMLAYEQYF
TRBD1 . TRBJ2-6 TRBV5-6 TGTGCCAGCAGCCCACAGGGGCGTGGGGCCAACGTCCTGACTTTC CASSPQGRGANVLTF
. . TRBJ2-7 TRBV28 TGTGCCAGCAGTGAGAGAGGGGCGGGGGAGCAGTACTTC CASSERGAGEQYF
TRBD2 . TRBJ2-5 TRBV11-1 TGTGCCAGCAGCTTAACGCGGGAGCGGGGAGAGACCCAGTACTTC CASSLTRERGETQYF
. . TRBJ1-2 TRBV6-1 TGTGCCAGCAGTGATGGCCAGATCGTCTATGGCTACACCTTC CASSDGQIVYGYTF
. . TRBJ1-3 TRBV7-9 TGTGCCAGCAGCTTACCGGGCTCTGGAAACACCATATATTTT CASSLPGSGNTIYF
. . TRBJ1-6 TRBV5-1 TGCGCCAGCAGCTTGGACGGAGATAATTCACCCCTCCACTTT CASSLDGDNSPLHF
TRBD1 few TRBJ2-7 TRBV6-5 TGTGCCAGCAGTTACGACAGGGGGCGAAACGAGCAGTACTTC CASSYDRGRNEQYF
. . TRBJ2-3 TRBV6-1 TGTGCCAGCAGTCCCTTTGCAGATACGCAGTATTTT CASSPFADTQYF
. once TRBJ1-1 TRBV6-4 TGTGCCAGCAGGCGGACACCCATGAACACTGAAGCTTTCTTT CASRRTPMNTEAFF
TRBD1 . TRBJ1-5 TRBV29-1 TGCAGCGCCCTGACAGGGGCTAATCAGCCCCAGCATTTT CSALTGANQPQHF
. . TRBJ2-2 TRBV6-4 TGTGCCAGCAGTGCAGCGAACACCGGGGAGCTGTTTTTT CASSAANTGELFF
. . TRBJ1-5 TRBV28 TGTGCCAGCAGTTTATACGCGGACTATAGCAATCAGCCCCAGCATTTT CASSLYADYSNQPQHF
. . TRBJ1-2 TRBV14 TGTGCCAGCAGCCCCCCACTTACAGGATTCTATGGCTACACCTTC CASSPPLTGFYGYTF
TRBD1 . TRBJ2-7 TRBV28 TGTGCCAGCAGTTTATGGGGGACAGGGGAGTACTTC CASSLWGTGEYF
. . TRBJ1-4 TRBV6-5 TGTGCCAGCAGCGCGGGTCTCGAGGGAGAAAAACTGTTTTTT CASSAGLEGEKLFF